The sequence of this T cell receptor beta chain was determined in a study of T cells in Graves' hyperthyroidism and ophthalmopathy (dated by TCRdb to about 2019). Regarding the complete study: Peripheral blood samples were taken at the time of initial diagnosis, prior to any treatment. The paper describes TCR Vbeta CDR3 sequencing of fewer than 150 peripheral blood samples, made up of roughly 45 ophthalmopathy patients, approximately 73 hyperthyroidism patients and approximately 17 progressor patients. Thyroid tissue and blood T-cell repertoires from over 5 Graves' hyperthyroidism patients were also compared in the study. A discovery cohort of about 96 patients, approximately 45 with Graves' ophthalmopathy and under 60 with stable Graves' hyperthyroidism, was used to find distinguishing TCR V-J signatures. Following sampling, methimazole starting at 30 mg daily was given to hyperthyroidism patients, and high-dose intravenous methylprednisolone was given to ophthalmopathy patients. The 100 discovery patients were randomly split 7:3 into training and test sets. Prospective prediction of ophthalmopathy was tested in an independent validation cohort consisting of roughly 19 hyperthyroidism patients and more than 15 patients who later progressed to ophthalmopathy.

Findings and caveats that apply to the study as a whole: Ophthalmopathy was separated from stable hyperthyroidism by a 13 V-J signature model, with approximately 90% sensitivity and roughly 81% specificity obtained in cross-validation and 80%/75% obtained in testing. During validation, the model predicted progression to ophthalmopathy a median of about 5.9 months ahead of onset, with 60% to 71% sensitivity and 72.22% specificity. Blood samples also contained most of the expanded thyroid clonotypes (frequency above 0.001), which suggests that blood repertoires may reflect thyroid immune responses. No statistical method was used to fix the sample size in advance, and group allocation was not hidden from the investigators.

TCR beta CDR3 regions were amplified from RNA transcripts. A first-round RT-PCR of the TCR CDR3 used the HTBI primer set with the Qiagen OneStep RT-PCR kit. The libraries were constructed in a second round of multiplex PCR and then size-selected and purified. Libraries were sequenced paired-end with 100 bp reads on an Illumina HiSeq2000. The original methods were these. SOAPnuke was used to process the raw data, throwing out any read that contained adapters or uncalled bases, had a mean Phred below 15, or lacked an exact constant-primer or identifier match. High-quality paired reads were merged using COPE v1.2.5, and each unique nucleotide sequence was defined as a clonotype. MiTCR v1.1 was used to align clonotypes to the IMGT TRBV, TRBD and TRBJ reference segments. The analysis included only V-J combinations with a frequency above 0.0001, which together covered around 99% of the repertoires. A TCS score was defined as the ratio between F50 (clonal expansion) and ExV (chaos), using BLOSUM62-based TCRdist between CDR3 peptides within each V-J. Welch's t-statistics and random forest reduced roughly 500 V-J features to about 12, which were used in a naive Bayes classifier (R e1071). The public reads were reanalyzed by TCRdb: fastp trimming at Q25, MiXCR alignment, in-frame beta chains only. Under each unique CDR3 protein, matching rows form one entry showing the most common genes and DNA. Clone size and V and J calls follow TCRdb, not the original study. Counted in this sample were about 560,000 distinct CDR3 sequences; 12% to 15% of them appeared once. The ten largest clones represent 11% to 15% of the sample.

This clonotype appeared many times. What this receptor recognizes is not known. One base away there is no much larger clone; base qualities are not given. V is pruned by 3 bases and J by 6 bases, leaving 11 bases of the junction without a gene match. Counted from cysteine to phenylalanine, this CDR3 has 17 amino acids. Kept here is only the CDR3 DNA, which spans 51 bases and is read in frame from base 1. A patient counted as having stable Graves' hyperthyroidism if no progression to ophthalmopathy occurred over 18 months of follow-up. Hyperthyroidism patients were newly diagnosed, had a disease duration of under 2 months, and were aged 18 to 65 years. The study excluded patients with uncontrolled infections, other autoimmune diseases, pregnancy or lactation. Diagnoses were established on the basis of clinical symptoms, serum thyroxine and TRAb, thyroid ultrasound, and orbital computed tomography. PBMCs were isolated from approximately 10 ml of fresh peripheral blood by Ficoll-Paque density gradient centrifugation. Total RNA was extracted using Trizol reagent, and RNA quality was assessed on an Agilent 2100 Bioanalyzer.

The sequence joins TRBV12-3 or TRBV12-4 to TRBJ2-7; 13 bases in the junction line up with TRBD2. The receptor comes from a middle-aged woman with Graves' hyperthyroidism. Material for sequencing was blood. The encoded CDR3 is CASSFEATSGRAAEQYF. The nucleotide sequence is TGTGCCAGCAGTTTCGAGGCCACTAGCGGGAGGGCCGCCGAGCAGTACTTC.